A selection of T cell receptor beta chains follows, all from one sample in a study of shared clonotypes between healthy human individuals. Clones were sequenced by immunoSEQ multiplex PCR, and TCRdb holds only the in-frame ones, with some missing. Altogether some 550,000 clones are present, 95% to 98% being singletons, with the ten largest covering 0.055% to 0.07%. The material sequenced was naive CD4+ T cells sorted from blood. These TCRs come from a woman between 25 and 40 years old in good health. Both conserved end residues are part of each CDR3. Fields, in order: J gene, D gene, V gene, clone size, CDR3 protein, CDR3 DNA. D genes are given only for firm matches. Some rows mark clone size as missing; the rest say once, few, many or name a class of expanded clone.

TRBJ2-3,TRBD2,TRBV7-2,NA,CASSLLAGGIDTQYF,TGTGCCAGCAGCCTCCTAGCGGGAGGTATAGATACGCAGTATTTT
TRBJ1-5,NA,TRBV2,NA,CASRLGGTPNQPQHF,TGTGCCAGCAGGTTGGGCGGGACGCCGAATCAGCCCCAGCATTTT
TRBJ2-5,TRBD2,TRBV6-1,NA,CASRGTSGKETQYF,TGTGCCAGCAGGGGGACTAGCGGGAAGGAGACCCAGTACTTC
TRBJ1-5,TRBD1,TRBV28,NA,CASSLGDRGFQPQHF,TGTGCCAGCAGTTTGGGGGACAGGGGATTTCAGCCCCAGCATTTT
TRBJ2-7,TRBD2,TRBV6-6,NA,CASSHRLAGQYEQYF,TGTGCCAGCAGCCACAGACTAGCGGGACAGTACGAGCAGTACTTC
TRBJ2-1,NA,TRBV5-1,NA,CASSPSDSPFDNEQFF,TGCGCCAGCAGCCCCTCGGACTCGCCCTTTGACAATGAGCAGTTCTTC
TRBJ2-5,NA,TRBV30,NA,CAWSPRQFSSGTTLGETQYF,TGTGCCTGGAGCCCTAGACAATTCTCCTCCGGGACCACTCTGGGAGAGACCCAGTACTTC
TRBJ2-2,TRBD2,TRBV5-4,NA,CASSQGLAGGPGTGELFF,TGTGCCAGCAGCCAGGGACTAGCGGGAGGGCCGGGGACCGGGGAGCTGTTTTTT
TRBJ1-1,TRBD1,TRBV7-2,NA,CASSLTGTNTEAFF,TGTGCCAGCAGCTTGACAGGGACGAACACTGAAGCTTTCTTT
TRBJ2-3,NA,TRBV5-1,NA,CASSLRGTSTDTQYF,TGCGCCAGCAGCTTGCGAGGGACCAGCACAGATACGCAGTATTTT
TRBJ2-5,TRBD1,TRBV7-2,NA,CASSYQGARETQYF,TGTGCCAGCAGTTACCAGGGGGCGCGGGAGACCCAGTACTTC
TRBJ2-7,NA,TRBV6-7,NA,CASSYLVRGAYEQYF,TGTGCCAGCAGTTACTTGGTTAGAGGAGCCTACGAGCAGTACTTC
TRBJ2-3,NA,TRBV11-2,NA,CASSSTVRRGDTQYF,TGTGCCAGCAGCTCGACGGTCCGTCGGGGCGATACGCAGTATTTT
TRBJ2-3,TRBD1,TRBV5-1,NA,CASSRGPGQGGTDTQYF,TGCGCCAGCAGCCGGGGGCCGGGACAGGGAGGCACAGATACGCAGTATTTT
TRBJ2-5,TRBD2,TRBV28,NA,CASRGVPWETQYF,TGTGCCAGCCGGGGGGTCCCTTGGGAGACCCAGTACTTC
TRBJ1-2,NA,TRBV12-1,NA,CASSFSRAQFMTYGYTF,TGTGCCAGCAGCTTTAGTCGGGCCCAGTTTATGACATATGGCTACACCTTC
TRBJ2-7,NA,TRBV29-1,NA,CSVEKLGGEQYF,TGCAGCGTTGAAAAACTAGGGGGCGAGCAGTACTTC
TRBJ1-2,NA,TRBV6-1,NA,CASRERWNTNYGYTF,TGTGCCAGCAGAGAAAGGTGGAATACTAACTATGGCTACACCTTC
TRBJ1-5,NA,TRBV4-2,NA,CASGLDNQPQHF,TGTGCCAGCGGGCTTGACAATCAGCCCCAGCATTTT
TRBJ2-3,NA,TRBV10-2,NA,CASSTKETWDTQYF,TGCGCCAGCAGTACGAAAGAGACCTGGGATACGCAGTATTTT
TRBJ2-7,TRBD2,TRBV18,NA,CASSPPGLAGTSEQYF,TGTGCCAGCTCACCTCCAGGACTAGCGGGAACTAGTGAGCAGTACTTC
TRBJ2-3,TRBD1,TRBV4-1,NA,CASSLQGGLGDTQYF,TGCGCCAGCAGCCTACAGGGGGGCTTGGGAGATACGCAGTATTTT
TRBJ2-3,TRBD1,TRBV29-1,NA,CSVEEDRDGTDTQYF,TGCAGCGTTGAAGAGGACAGGGATGGAACAGATACGCAGTATTTT
TRBJ2-1,TRBD2,TRBV9,NA,CASSVGGTSGINEQFF,TGTGCCAGCAGCGTAGGGGGGACTAGCGGGATCAATGAGCAGTTCTTC
TRBJ2-7,NA,TRBV25-1,once,CATLDPVNYEQYF,TGTGCAACTCTCGACCCGGTGAACTACGAGCAGTACTTC
TRBJ1-4,TRBD1,TRBV2,NA,CASSTGGATNEKLFF,TGTGCCAGCAGCACAGGGGGTGCAACTAATGAAAAACTGTTTTTT
TRBJ2-2,NA,TRBV5-1,once,CASSRSSVDTGELFF,TGCGCCAGCAGCCGCTCCAGCGTAGACACCGGGGAGCTGTTTTTT
TRBJ2-7,NA,TRBV10-3,NA,CAISGSTGSYEQYF,TGTGCCATCAGTGGCTCGACCGGCTCCTACGAGCAGTACTTC
TRBJ2-3,NA,TRBV11-2,NA,CASSLTVGADTQYF,TGTGCCAGCAGCTTAACGGTCGGGGCAGATACGCAGTATTTT
TRBJ1-1,TRBD1,TRBV6-5,NA,CASSRTGRGTEAFF,TGTGCCAGCAGCCGGACAGGGAGGGGCACTGAAGCTTTCTTT
TRBJ2-7,NA,TRBV27,NA,CASSRGQITYEQYF,TGTGCCAGCTCAAGGGGTCAGATTACCTACGAGCAGTACTTC
TRBJ2-1,NA,TRBV13,NA,CASSFTSVTYNEQFF,TGTGCCAGCAGCTTCACGTCGGTTACCTACAATGAGCAGTTCTTC
TRBJ2-3,NA,TRBV7-9,NA,CASSLAGGDTQYF,TGTGCCAGCAGCTTAGCGGGTGGGGATACGCAGTATTTT
TRBJ2-1,NA,TRBV29-1,NA,CSVAHTPRDNEQFF,TGCAGCGTTGCCCACACCCCACGGGACAATGAGCAGTTCTTC
TRBJ2-5,TRBD2,TRBV7-3,NA,CASSFAGTSGKKTQYF,TGTGCCAGCAGCTTCGCCGGGACTAGCGGGAAAAAGACCCAGTACTTC
TRBJ2-1,NA,TRBV28,NA,CASSLYAGGSYNEQFF,TGTGCCAGCAGTTTATACGCGGGCGGCTCCTACAATGAGCAGTTCTTC
TRBJ1-3,NA,TRBV6-6,NA,CASSSGGSGNTIYF,TGTGCCAGCAGTTCGGGGGGCTCTGGAAACACCATATATTTT
TRBJ1-2,TRBD1,TRBV2,NA,CASARDNSDRAYGYTF,TGTGCCTCAGCGCGGGATAATAGTGACAGGGCCTATGGCTACACCTTC
TRBJ2-7,TRBD2,TRBV7-9,NA,CASSRGLAGASSSYEQYF,TGTGCCAGCAGCAGGGGACTAGCGGGAGCCTCGAGCTCCTACGAGCAGTACTTC
TRBJ2-7,TRBD1,TRBV2,NA,CASTGQGAEQYF,TGTGCCAGCACGGGACAGGGGGCCGAGCAGTACTTC
TRBJ2-7,NA,TRBV29-1,NA,CSVVRDLGYEQYF,TGCAGCGTTGTCAGGGATTTGGGCTACGAGCAGTACTTC
TRBJ2-1,NA,TRBV7-9,NA,CASSLVGNEQFF,TGTGCCAGCAGCTTAGTAGGGAATGAGCAGTTCTTC
TRBJ1-1,NA,TRBV29-1,NA,CSVEGRQAQRGAFF,TGCAGCGTTGAAGGGAGACAGGCCCAACGGGGGGCTTTCTTT
TRBJ1-1,TRBD1,TRBV30,NA,CAWDRGSTEAFF,TGTGCCTGGGACAGGGGCTCCACTGAAGCTTTCTTT
TRBJ2-7,TRBD1,TRBV5-4,NA,CASSKQGTSYEQYF,TGTGCCAGCAGCAAACAGGGGACCTCCTACGAGCAGTACTTC
TRBJ2-2,TRBD2,TRBV7-6,NA,CASSPGLAGVNTGELFF,TGTGCCAGCAGCCCTGGACTAGCGGGAGTAAACACCGGGGAGCTGTTTTTT
TRBJ1-5,NA,TRBV28,NA,CASSLWGYQGQPQHF,TGTGCCAGCAGTCTCTGGGGTTATCAGGGTCAGCCCCAGCATTTT
TRBJ2-1,NA,TRBV11-2,NA,CASRQGSEQFF,TGTGCCAGCCGTCAGGGGAGTGAGCAGTTCTTC
TRBJ1-5,TRBD1,TRBV18,NA,CASSRSTGNIHQPQHF,TGTGCCAGCTCACGTTCGACAGGGAATATTCATCAGCCCCAGCATTTT